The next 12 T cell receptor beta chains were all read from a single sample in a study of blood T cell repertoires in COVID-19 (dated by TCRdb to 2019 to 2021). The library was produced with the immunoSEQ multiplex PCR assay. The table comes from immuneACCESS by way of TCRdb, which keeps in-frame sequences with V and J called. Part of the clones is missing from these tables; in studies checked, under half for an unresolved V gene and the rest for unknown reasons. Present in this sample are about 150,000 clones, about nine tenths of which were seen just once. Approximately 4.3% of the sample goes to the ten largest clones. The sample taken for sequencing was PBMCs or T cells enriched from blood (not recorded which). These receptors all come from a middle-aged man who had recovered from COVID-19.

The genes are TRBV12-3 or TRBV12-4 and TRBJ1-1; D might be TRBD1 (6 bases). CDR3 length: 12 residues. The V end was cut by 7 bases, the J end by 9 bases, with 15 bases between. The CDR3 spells CASIQGGEKAFF. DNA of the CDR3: TGTGCCAGCATCCAAGGGGGGGAGAAAGCTTTCTTT.

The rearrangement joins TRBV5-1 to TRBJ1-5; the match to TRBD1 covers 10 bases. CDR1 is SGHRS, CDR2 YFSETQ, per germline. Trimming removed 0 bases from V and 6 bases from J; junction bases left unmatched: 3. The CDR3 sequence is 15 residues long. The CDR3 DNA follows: TGCGCCAGCAGCTTGGGGACAGGGGGAAGTCAGCCCCAGCATTTT. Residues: CASSLGTGGSQPQHF.

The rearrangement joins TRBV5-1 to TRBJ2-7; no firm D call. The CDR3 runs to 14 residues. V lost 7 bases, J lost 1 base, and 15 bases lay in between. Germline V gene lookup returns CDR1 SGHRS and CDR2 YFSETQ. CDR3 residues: CASSTSTTSYEQYF. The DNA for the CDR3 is TGCGCCAGCTCCACGTCCACCACATCCTACGAGCAGTACTTC.

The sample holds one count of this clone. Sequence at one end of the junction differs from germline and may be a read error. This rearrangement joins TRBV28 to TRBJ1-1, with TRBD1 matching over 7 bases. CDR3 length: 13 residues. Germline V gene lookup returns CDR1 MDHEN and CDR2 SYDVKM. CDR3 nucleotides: TGTGCCAGCAGTTTTTTGACAGGGAAAGGATCCCAGTTT. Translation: CASSFLTGKGSQF.

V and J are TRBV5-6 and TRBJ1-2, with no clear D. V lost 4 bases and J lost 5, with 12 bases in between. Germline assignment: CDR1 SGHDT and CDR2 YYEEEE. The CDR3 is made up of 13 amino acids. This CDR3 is CASSPQDIYGYTF. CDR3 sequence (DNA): TGTGCCAGCAGCCCCCAAGACATATATGGCTACACCTTC.

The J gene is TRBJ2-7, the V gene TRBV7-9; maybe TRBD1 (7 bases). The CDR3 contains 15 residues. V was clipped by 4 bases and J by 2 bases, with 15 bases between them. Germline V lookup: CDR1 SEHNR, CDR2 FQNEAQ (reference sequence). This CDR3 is CASSSGGGIAYEQYF. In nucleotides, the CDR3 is TGTGCCAGCAGCTCAGGGGGAGGAATAGCCTACGAGCAGTACTTC.

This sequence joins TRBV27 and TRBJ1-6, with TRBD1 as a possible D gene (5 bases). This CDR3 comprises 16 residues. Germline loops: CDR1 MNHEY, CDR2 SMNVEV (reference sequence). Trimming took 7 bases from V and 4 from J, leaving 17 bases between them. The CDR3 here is CASTQGAGFYNSPLHF. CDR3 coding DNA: TGTGCCAGCACCCAAGGGGCTGGGTTTTATAATTCACCCCTCCACTTT.

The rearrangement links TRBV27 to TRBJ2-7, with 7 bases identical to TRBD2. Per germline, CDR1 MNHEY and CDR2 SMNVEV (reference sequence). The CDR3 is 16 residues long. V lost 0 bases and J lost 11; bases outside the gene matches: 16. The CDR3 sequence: CASSLSTSGAGDSEYV. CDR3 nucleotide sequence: TGTGCCAGCAGTTTATCAACGAGTGGGGCGGGGGACTCGGAGTACGTC.

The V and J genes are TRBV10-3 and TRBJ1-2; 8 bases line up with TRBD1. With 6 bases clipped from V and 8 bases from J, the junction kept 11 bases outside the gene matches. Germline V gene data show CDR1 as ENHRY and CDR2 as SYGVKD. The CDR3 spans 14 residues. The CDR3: CAIRGTGRPDGYTF. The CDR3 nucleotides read TGTGCCATCAGGGGGACAGGTCGCCCCGACGGCTACACCTTC.

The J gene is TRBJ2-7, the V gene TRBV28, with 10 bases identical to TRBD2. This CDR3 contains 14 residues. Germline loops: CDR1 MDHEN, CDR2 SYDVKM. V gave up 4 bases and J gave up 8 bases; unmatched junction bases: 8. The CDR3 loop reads CASSSGTSELQQYF. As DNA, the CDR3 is TGTGCCAGCAGTTCCGGGACTAGCGAGTTACAGCAGTACTTC.

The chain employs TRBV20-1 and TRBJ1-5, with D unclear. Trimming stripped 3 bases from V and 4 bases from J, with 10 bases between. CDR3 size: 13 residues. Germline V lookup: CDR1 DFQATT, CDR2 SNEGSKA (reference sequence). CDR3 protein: CSASPHANQPQHF. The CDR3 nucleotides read TGCAGTGCTAGTCCCCACGCGAATCAGCCCCAGCATTTT.

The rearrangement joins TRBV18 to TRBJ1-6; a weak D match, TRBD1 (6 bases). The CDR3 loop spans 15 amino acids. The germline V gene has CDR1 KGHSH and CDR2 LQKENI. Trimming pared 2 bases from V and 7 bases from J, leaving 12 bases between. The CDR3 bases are TGTGCCAGCTCACCATCGCCAGGGGCAAATTCACCCCTCCACTTT. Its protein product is CASSPSPGANSPLHF.